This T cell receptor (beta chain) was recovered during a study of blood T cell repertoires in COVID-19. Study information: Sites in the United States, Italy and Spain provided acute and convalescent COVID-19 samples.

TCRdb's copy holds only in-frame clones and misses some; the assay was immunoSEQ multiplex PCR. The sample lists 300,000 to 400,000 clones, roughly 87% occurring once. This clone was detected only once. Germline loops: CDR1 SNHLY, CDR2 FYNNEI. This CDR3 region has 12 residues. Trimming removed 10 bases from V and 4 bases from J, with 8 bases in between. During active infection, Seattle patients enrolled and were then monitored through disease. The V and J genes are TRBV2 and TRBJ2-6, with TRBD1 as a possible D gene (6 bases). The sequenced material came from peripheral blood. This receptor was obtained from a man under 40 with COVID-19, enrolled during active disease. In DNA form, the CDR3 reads TGTGCCACCACAGGGGGGGCCAACGTCCTGACTTTC. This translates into CATTGGANVLTF.